The rows below give T cell receptor beta chains drawn from one sample of a study of cytomegalovirus exposure and HLA in healthy donors. Generated by immunoSEQ multiplex PCR, the TCRdb table keeps only in-frame clones and is missing some. Of more than 95,000 clones in the sample, roughly 73% were seen once. The sequencing input was PBMCs. These TCRs come from a man between 60 and 75 years old in good health and CMV-seropositive. Both conserved end residues are part of each CDR3. The D gene is left open where the match is weak. The listing skips clone size in some rows; elsewhere it reads once, few, many or a size class.

J,D,V,size,CDR3,DNA
TRBJ2-7,TRBD2,TRBV10-3,NA,CAISESRGSGGAGEQYF,TGTGCCATCAGTGAGTCGAGAGGGAGCGGGGGGGCTGGCGAGCAGTACTTC
TRBJ2-1,TRBD2,TRBV6-5,once,CASSYSTSPEQFF,TGTGCCAGCAGTTACTCGACTAGCCCAGAGCAGTTCTTC
TRBJ2-4,NA,TRBV7-9,NA,CASSGDRRNIQYF,TGTGCCAGCAGCGGAGACAGGAGAAACATTCAGTACTTC
TRBJ1-1,TRBD1,TRBV5-1,few,CASSLRGGEEAFF,TGCGCCAGCAGCTTGCGAGGGGGCGAGGAAGCTTTCTTT
TRBJ1-4,NA,TRBV5-4,few,CASSGTGEKLFF,TGTGCCAGCAGTGGTACAGGTGAAAAACTGTTTTTT
TRBJ1-2,NA,TRBV28,few,CASSLALNYGYTF,TGTGCCAGCAGTTTAGCCCTAAACTATGGCTACACCTTC
TRBJ2-2,NA,TRBV6-6,NA,CASSPDLAGELFF,TGTGCCAGCAGTCCCGACCTAGCAGGGGAGCTGTTTTTT
TRBJ1-6,NA,TRBV30,NA,CAWSRTGGSPLHF,TGTGCCTGGAGCCGGACCGGGGGTTCACCCCTCCACTTT
TRBJ1-3,NA,TRBV27,NA,CASSFGGLSGNTIYF,TGTGCCAGCAGTTTCGGGGGTCTCTCTGGAAACACCATATATTTT
TRBJ2-5,NA,TRBV29-1,NA,CSVEEGGQETQYF,TGCAGCGTTGAAGAGGGGGGCCAAGAGACCCAGTACTTC
TRBJ1-6,NA,TRBV30,few,CAWSAGRALHF,TGTGCCTGGAGTGCGGGTCGGGCCCTCCACTTT
TRBJ2-3,TRBD2,TRBV6-5,NA,CASSYWAGELADTQYF,TGTGCCAGCAGTTACTGGGCGGGAGAGTTGGCAGATACGCAGTATTTT
TRBJ2-1,NA,TRBV29-1,NA,CILGGVGPLYNEQFF,TGCATCTTAGGGGGGGTTGGCCCTTTATACAATGAGCAGTTCTTC
TRBJ1-1,NA,TRBV4-1,few,CATQGQMNTEAFF,TGCGCCACCCAAGGACAGATGAACACTGAAGCTTTCTTT
TRBJ2-3,TRBD1,TRBV30,NA,CAWGTGPTDTQYF,TGTGCCTGGGGGACAGGGCCTACAGATACGCAGTATTTT
TRBJ1-1,NA,TRBV10-2,NA,CASQGQLNTEAFF,TGCGCCAGCCAGGGACAACTGAACACTGAAGCTTTCTTT
TRBJ2-7,NA,TRBV19,NA,CASSTAGLSYEQYF,TGTGCCAGTAGTACGGCAGGACTCTCCTACGAGCAGTACTTC